Listed below are T cell receptor beta chains from one sample, sequenced in a study of shared clonotypes between healthy human individuals. Clones were read by immunoSEQ multiplex PCR, and TCRdb kept only the in-frame ones, dropping some. The table lists under 2,000,000 clones, about 94% of them singletons. Sequenced: naive CD8+ T cells sorted from blood. Receptors were obtained from a young man in good health. CDR3s include the opening cysteine and the closing phenylalanine or tryptophan. D genes are given only for firm matches. Rows give clone size only sometimes, using once, few, many, or a class for an expanded clone.

CDR3: CSVERVFAEAFF; DNA: TGCAGCGTTGAAAGGGTCTTTGCAGAAGCTTTCTTT; V: TRBV29-1; size: -; D: -; J: TRBJ1-1; length: 12
CDR3: CASSQGPSGPQETQYF; DNA: TGTGCCAGCAGCCAAGGGCCTAGCGGACCCCAAGAGACCCAGTACTTC; V: TRBV7-9; size: -; D: TRBD2; J: TRBJ2-5; length: 16
CDR3: CASSGGQDYNEQFF; DNA: TGTGCCAGCAGCGGGGGACAGGATTACAATGAGCAGTTCTTC; V: TRBV5-6; size: -; D: TRBD1; J: TRBJ2-1; length: 14
CDR3: CASSHPGTEAGNQPQHF; DNA: TGCGCCAGCAGCCACCCCGGGACAGAGGCGGGCAATCAGCCCCAGCATTTT; V: TRBV4-1; size: once; D: TRBD1; J: TRBJ1-5; length: 17
CDR3: CASAIGVQPQHF; DNA: TGTGCCAGCGCCATCGGAGTTCAGCCCCAGCATTTT; V: TRBV13; size: -; D: -; J: TRBJ1-5; length: 12
CDR3: CSVDGLAGGPVEQYF; DNA: TGCAGCGTTGATGGGCTAGCGGGAGGGCCGGTCGAGCAGTACTTC; V: TRBV29-1; size: -; D: TRBD2; J: TRBJ2-7; length: 15
CDR3: CASSTPGQSYEQYF; DNA: TGTGCCAGTAGTACGCCGGGGCAGTCCTACGAGCAGTACTTC; V: TRBV19; size: -; D: -; J: TRBJ2-7; length: 14
CDR3: CASKRGGYNEQFF; DNA: TGTGCCAGCAAAAGGGGAGGTTACAATGAGCAGTTCTTC; V: TRBV27; size: -; D: -; J: TRBJ2-1; length: 13
CDR3: CASSGGDGYTEAFF; DNA: TGTGCCAGCAGCGGGGGGGACGGTTACACTGAAGCTTTCTTT; V: TRBV5-4; size: -; D: -; J: TRBJ1-1; length: 14
CDR3: CASSLGSLRGVDEQFF; DNA: TGTGCCAGCAGCTTAGGTAGTTTGCGGGGGGTGGATGAGCAGTTCTTC; V: TRBV11-1; size: -; D: TRBD2; J: TRBJ2-1; length: 16
CDR3: CASSSPGSYNEQFF; DNA: TGTGCCAGCAGCTCCCCAGGTTCATACAATGAGCAGTTCTTC; V: TRBV7-9; size: -; D: -; J: TRBJ2-1; length: 14
CDR3: CASSDEVTGKWLNQPQHF; DNA: TGTGCCAGCAGTGACGAGGTAACAGGGAAATGGCTAAATCAGCCCCAGCATTTT; V: TRBV6-1; size: -; D: -; J: TRBJ1-5; length: 18
CDR3: CASSPGPSYEQYF; DNA: TGTGCCAGCAGCCCCGGACCCTCCTACGAGCAGTACTTC; V: TRBV6-6; size: -; D: -; J: TRBJ2-7; length: 13
CDR3: CASSLGGSLFNEQFF; DNA: TGTGCCAGCAGCTTAGGCGGTAGCCTCTTTAATGAGCAGTTCTTC; V: TRBV7-9; size: -; D: -; J: TRBJ2-1; length: 15
CDR3: CASSVIGPGGDSPLHF; DNA: TGTGCCAGCAGTGTAATAGGGCCAGGAGGCGATTCACCCCTCCACTTT; V: TRBV2; size: few; D: -; J: TRBJ1-6; length: 16
CDR3: CASSLGGYSEAFF; DNA: TGTGCCAGCAGCTTGGGGGGGTACTCTGAAGCTTTCTTT; V: TRBV5-6; size: once; D: -; J: TRBJ1-1; length: 13
CDR3: CASSLSWGLNTEAFF; DNA: TGTGCCAGCAGTTTATCGTGGGGTTTGAACACTGAAGCTTTCTTT; V: TRBV28; size: -; D: -; J: TRBJ1-1; length: 15
CDR3: CASSTVAGGPPDTQYF; DNA: TGTGCCAGCAGTACCGTAGCGGGGGGGCCCCCAGATACGCAGTATTTT; V: TRBV27; size: once; D: TRBD2; J: TRBJ2-3; length: 16
CDR3: CASSSTRDGIYNEQFF; DNA: TGTGCCAGCAGCTCCACCCGGGACGGGATATACAATGAGCAGTTCTTC; V: TRBV7-9; size: -; D: -; J: TRBJ2-1; length: 16
CDR3: CASSSDGSSYNSPLHF; DNA: TGTGCCAGCAGCTCGGACGGGAGCTCCTATAATTCACCCCTCCACTTT; V: TRBV13; size: -; D: -; J: TRBJ1-6; length: 16
CDR3: CASSENRLGAIEQYF; DNA: TGTGCCAGCAGTGAAAACAGACTGGGGGCGATCGAGCAGTACTTC; V: TRBV2; size: -; D: -; J: TRBJ2-7; length: 15
CDR3: CASSVTGGTDEQYF; DNA: TGTGCCAGCAGCGTGACAGGGGGGACGGACGAGCAGTACTTC; V: TRBV5-4; size: -; D: TRBD1; J: TRBJ2-7; length: 14
CDR3: CAPGCHGYTF; DNA: TGTGCCCCGGGGTGTCATGGCTACACCTTC; V: TRBV27; size: -; D: -; J: TRBJ1-2; length: 10
CDR3: CASSLASGSTDTQYF; DNA: TGTGCCAGCTCCCTTGCTAGCGGTAGCACAGATACGCAGTATTTT; V: TRBV27; size: -; D: TRBD2; J: TRBJ2-3; length: 15
CDR3: CASSQDLEERQYF; DNA: TGCGCCAGCAGCCAAGACCTGGAAGAACGGCAGTACTTC; V: TRBV4-3; size: -; D: -; J: TRBJ2-7; length: 13
CDR3: CASSEGQVNEKLFF; DNA: TGTGCCAGCAGCGAAGGACAGGTTAATGAAAAACTGTTTTTT; V: TRBV9; size: -; D: TRBD1; J: TRBJ1-4; length: 14
CDR3: CASSLTGETQYF; DNA: TGTGCCAGCAGCCTTACAGGAGAGACCCAGTACTTC; V: TRBV5-4; size: -; D: -; J: TRBJ2-5; length: 12
CDR3: CASSPTGSSYEQYF; DNA: TGTGCCAGCAGTCCGACAGGCAGCTCCTACGAGCAGTACTTC; V: TRBV27; size: many; D: -; J: TRBJ2-7; length: 14
CDR3: CASSPGGLEQYF; DNA: TGCGCCAGCAGCCCCGGAGGCCTCGAGCAGTACTTC; V: TRBV4-1; size: -; D: -; J: TRBJ2-7; length: 12
CDR3: CASSRTVGTEAFF; DNA: TGTGCCAGCAGTCGGACAGTTGGCACTGAAGCTTTCTTT; V: TRBV6-4; size: -; D: -; J: TRBJ1-1; length: 13
CDR3: CASSPEATIYEQYF; DNA: TGTGCCAGCAGCCCTGAGGCTACCATCTACGAGCAGTACTTC; V: TRBV7-9; size: -; D: -; J: TRBJ2-7; length: 14
CDR3: CASSFGTTFGETQYF; DNA: TGTGCCAGCAGCTTCGGGACTACCTTCGGAGAGACCCAGTACTTC; V: TRBV7-3; size: -; D: TRBD2; J: TRBJ2-5; length: 15
CDR3: CASSPSGGAANEQFF; DNA: TGTGCCAGCTCACCAAGCGGGGGGGCGGCGAATGAGCAGTTCTTC; V: TRBV18; size: -; D: TRBD2; J: TRBJ2-1; length: 15
CDR3: CASSLGTNTEAFF; DNA: TGTGCCAGCAGTTTAGGTACGAACACTGAAGCTTTCTTT; V: TRBV28; size: -; D: -; J: TRBJ1-1; length: 13
CDR3: CASSYPSLAAEQFF; DNA: TGTGCCAGCAGTTACCCTTCTTTAGCGGCAGAGCAGTTCTTC; V: TRBV6-5; size: -; D: -; J: TRBJ2-1; length: 14
CDR3: CAWTGAVTHNSPLHF; DNA: TGTGCCTGGACCGGGGCCGTGACCCATAATTCACCCCTCCACTTT; V: TRBV30; size: -; D: -; J: TRBJ1-6; length: 15
CDR3: CASSWTSGTYEQYF; DNA: TGTGCCAGCAGCTGGACTAGCGGGACCTACGAGCAGTACTTC; V: TRBV11-2; size: -; D: TRBD2; J: TRBJ2-7; length: 14
CDR3: CASSEKNRDSTGELFF; DNA: TGTGCCAGCAGCGAGAAAAACAGGGACAGCACCGGGGAGCTGTTTTTT; V: TRBV9; size: once; D: TRBD1; J: TRBJ2-2; length: 16
CDR3: CASSQAGAFEQFF; DNA: TGCGCCAGCAGCCAAGCGGGGGCGTTTGAGCAGTTCTTC; V: TRBV4-3; size: -; D: -; J: TRBJ2-1; length: 13
CDR3: CASSLGRTAYGYTF; DNA: TGTGCCAGCAGCCTAGGTCGGACAGCCTATGGCTACACCTTC; V: TRBV27; size: -; D: -; J: TRBJ1-2; length: 14
CDR3: CASSDAGTNNEQFF; DNA: TGTGCCAGCAGTGACGCCGGGACTAACAATGAGCAGTTCTTC; V: TRBV9; size: -; D: TRBD2; J: TRBJ2-1; length: 14
CDR3: CASSYTRGDQPQHF; DNA: TGTGCCAGCAGCTACACCCGAGGGGATCAGCCCCAGCATTTT; V: TRBV6-1; size: once; D: -; J: TRBJ1-5; length: 14
CDR3: CASSQDTSGLANYGYTF; DNA: TGCGCCAGCAGCCAAGATACGTCAGGGTTGGCTAACTATGGCTACACCTTC; V: TRBV4-1; size: -; D: -; J: TRBJ1-2; length: 17
CDR3: CASSLNVLRTHTDTQYF; DNA: TGTGCCAGCAGCTTAAATGTCTTGAGGACTCACACAGATACGCAGTATTTT; V: TRBV7-2; size: -; D: -; J: TRBJ2-3; length: 17
CDR3: CASSLATSTDTQYF; DNA: TGTGCCAGCTCACTCGCCACTAGCACAGATACGCAGTATTTT; V: TRBV18; size: -; D: -; J: TRBJ2-3; length: 14
CDR3: CASSGDRGPNTGELFF; DNA: TGCGCCAGCAGTGGGGACAGGGGTCCGAACACCGGGGAGCTGTTTTTT; V: TRBV10-1; size: once; D: TRBD1; J: TRBJ2-2; length: 16
CDR3: CAWSDLWGNTEAFF; DNA: TGTGCCTGGAGTGACCTCTGGGGGAACACTGAAGCTTTCTTT; V: TRBV30; size: -; D: -; J: TRBJ1-1; length: 14
CDR3: CASSRGLAGGPDTQYF; DNA: TGTGCCAGCAGCCGGGGACTAGCGGGAGGCCCAGATACGCAGTATTTT; V: TRBV13; size: -; D: TRBD2; J: TRBJ2-3; length: 16
CDR3: CASSATGTGFDEQYF; DNA: TGTGCCAGCAGTGCGACCGGGACAGGGTTCGACGAGCAGTACTTC; V: TRBV2; size: -; D: TRBD1; J: TRBJ2-7; length: 15
CDR3: CASSAGLAGEQFF; DNA: TGTGCCAGCAGCGCGGGACTAGCAGGCGAGCAGTTCTTC; V: TRBV5-4; size: -; D: TRBD2; J: TRBJ2-1; length: 13
CDR3: CATTSGGAYNEQFF; DNA: TGTGCCACCACTTCCGGGGGGGCCTACAATGAGCAGTTCTTC; V: TRBV27; size: -; D: TRBD2; J: TRBJ2-1; length: 14
CDR3: CASSDYGATGELFF; DNA: TGTGCCAGCAGTGACTACGGGGCTACCGGGGAGCTGTTTTTT; V: TRBV2; size: -; D: -; J: TRBJ2-2; length: 14
CDR3: CASSLGPASGRTDTQYF; DNA: TGTGCCAGCAGCTTAGGTCCGGCTAGCGGGAGAACAGATACGCAGTATTTT; V: TRBV11-2; size: once; D: TRBD2; J: TRBJ2-3; length: 17
CDR3: CASSESKTVDTQYF; DNA: TGCGCCAGCAGTGAGTCCAAGACGGTAGATACGCAGTATTTT; V: TRBV10-1; size: -; D: -; J: TRBJ2-3; length: 14